Shown below are 17 T cell receptor beta chains from a single sample sequenced in a study of blood T cell repertoires in COVID-19. The protocol was immunoSEQ multiplex PCR, while the TCRdb copy is restricted to in-frame clones and leaves out a portion. The sample carries 150,000 to 200,000 clones, around 76% recorded once. Sequenced: peripheral blood. These receptors originate from a woman aged 55-70 years with COVID-19, enrolled during active disease.

The chain has TRBV4-2 and TRBJ2-1; no definite D call. Between the trimmed V and J ends, which lost 5 bases and 0 bases, there was a span of 8 bases. This CDR3 is 14 amino acids long. Germline values: CDR1 LGHNA, CDR2 YNFKEQ. Written as DNA, the CDR3 is TGTGCCAGCAGCACGTTGAGCTCCTACAATGAGCAGTTCTTC. This gives the protein CASSTLSSYNEQFF.

This clone was observed at least ten times. The chain uses TRBV6-8 and TRBJ1-5; D is undetermined. CDR3 length: 14 amino acids. Germline CDR1 reads MNHGY; CDR2 reads SAAAGT. V lost 6 bases and J 3 bases, leaving 12 bases between the germline ends. This chain's CDR3 is CASSHAGSNQPQHF. In nucleotides, the CDR3 is TGTGCCAGCAGCCACGCGGGTTCCAATCAGCCCCAGCATTTT.

The gene calls are TRBV19 and TRBJ1-1; D may be TRBD1 (6 bases). V dropped 3 bases and J dropped 4 bases, with 9 bases sitting between them. This CDR3 has 13 amino acids. The germline V gene has CDR1 LNHDA and CDR2 SQIVND (reference sequence). The CDR3 DNA is TGTGCCAGTAGTATGGGGGGGCCCACTGAAGCTTTCTTT. As protein: CASSMGGPTEAFF.

In this sample, this clone turned up a few times. The chain combines TRBV13 with TRBJ2-1; TRBD1 might be the D (6 bases). The CDR3 totals 14 residues. Trimming took 6 bases from V and 3 from J, leaving 12 bases between them. Germline values: CDR1 PRHDT, CDR2 FYEKMQ (reference sequence). CDR3: CASSEGVLYNEQFF. The CDR3 coding sequence is TGTGCCAGCAGTGAGGGGGTCCTCTACAATGAGCAGTTCTTC.

The chain joins TRBV7-9 to TRBJ1-1; tentative D call: TRBD1 (6 bases). CDR1 SEHNR and CDR2 FQNEAQ come from the germline V gene (reference sequence). Deletions cut 3 bases from V and 5 bases from J, with 16 bases between. The CDR3 is 15 amino acids. CDR3 region: CASSLGFRGNTEAFF. Here the CDR3 DNA reads TGTGCCAGCAGCTTGGGGTTCAGGGGTAATACTGAAGCTTTCTTT.

This rearrangement joins TRBV27 to TRBJ2-7; 9 nucleotides agree with TRBD1. After removal of 6 bases from V and 2 bases from J, the junction contained 8 bases not matched to a gene. Looked up from germline, CDR1 is MNHEY and CDR2 is SMNVEV (reference sequence). The CDR3 is made up of 15 amino acids. CDR3 DNA sequence: TGTGCCAGCAGCCAAGGGACAGGGAAAACCTACGAGCAGTACGTC. It codes for CASSQGTGKTYEQYV.

The chain uses TRBV27 and TRBJ1-4; maybe TRBD1 (6 bases). Germline V gives CDR1 MNHEY, CDR2 SMNVEV (reference sequence). V lost 5 bases, J lost 7 bases, and 17 bases lay in between. This CDR3 region has 15 residues. The CDR3 sequence is CASSQTQGLGEKLFF. CDR3 nucleotide sequence: TGTGCCAGCAGTCAGACACAGGGATTAGGTGAAAAACTGTTTTTT.

The chain combines TRBV7-7 with TRBJ2-3; TRBD1 matches at 8 bases. Per the germline V gene, CDR1 is SSHAT and CDR2 is FNYEAQ (reference sequence). The CDR3 is 13 residues long. In DNA form, the CDR3 reads TGTGCTAGCTCCAGGGGGCCCACAGATACGCAGTATTTT. This encodes CASSRGPTDTQYF.

The chain carries TRBV13 and TRBJ2-6; 8 nucleotides line up with TRBD1. Germline V gene sequence: CDR1 PRHDT, CDR2 FYEKMQ (reference sequence). V lost 1 base, J lost 3 bases, and 8 bases stayed unmatched. The CDR3 spans 18 residues. The CDR3, as DNA: TGTGCCAGCAGCTTAGTTCAGGGGGCCAGTTTTGGGGCCAACGTCCTGACTTTC. Protein product: CASSLVQGASFGANVLTF.

By share, this clone ranks as medium-sized. The chain carries TRBV7-9 and TRBJ1-1; 8 nucleotides agree with TRBD1. CDR3 size: 14 residues. With V trimmed by 4 bases and J by 7 bases, 8 bases remained unmatched. Germline loops: CDR1 SEHNR, CDR2 FQNEAQ (reference sequence). The CDR3 reads CASSSGQGGDEAFF. The CDR3 coding sequence is TGTGCCAGCAGCTCAGGACAGGGCGGGGATGAAGCTTTCTTT.

The chain links TRBV5-6 to TRBJ2-1, with 9 bases aligning to TRBD2. V lost 3 bases and J lost 5; bases outside the gene matches: 6. CDR1 and CDR2 (germline): SGHDT, YYEEEE. The CDR3 extends over 15 amino acids. Here the CDR3 DNA reads TGTGCCAGCAGCTATAGCGGGAGCGGAAACAATGAGCAGTTCTTC. It yields the protein CASSYSGSGNNEQFF.

The chain joins TRBV10-3 to TRBJ1-2, with TRBD1 identical over 9 bases. V lost 7 bases and J lost 3; bases outside the gene matches: 3. Germline V gene data show CDR1 as ENHRY and CDR2 as SYGVKD. There are 13 residues in the CDR3. As DNA, the CDR3 is TGTGCCATCAAGGGACAGGGTCACTATGGCTACACCTTC. Protein product: CAIKGQGHYGYTF.

The V call is TRBV7-8, the J call TRBJ1-1; 9 bases match TRBD1. The CDR3 contains 16 residues. Germline CDR1 is SGHVS and CDR2 is FQNEAQ. V lost 2 bases to trimming and J lost 3 bases; unmatched junction nucleotides: 7. This CDR3 reads CASSLPRDRVYTEAFF. The CDR3 DNA sequence: TGTGCCAGCAGCTTACCCCGGGACAGGGTTTACACTGAAGCTTTCTTT.

This chain links TRBV19 with TRBJ1-2; D is undetermined. Germline V gives CDR1 LNHDA, CDR2 SQIVND (reference sequence). Trimming removed 3 bases at V and 2 bases at J, with 13 bases between. This CDR3 has 15 residues. In DNA form, the CDR3 reads TGTGCCAGTAGTATCCCACTGGGCGCAAACTATGGCTACACCTTC. This codes for CASSIPLGANYGYTF.

The chain employs TRBV24-1 and TRBJ2-3, with 8 bases matching TRBD1. The CDR3 sequence is 16 residues long. Germline loops: CDR1 KGHDR, CDR2 SFDVKD. V dropped 5 bases and J dropped 2; count of bases not matched to a gene: 8. The CDR3 DNA is TGTGCCACCAGTGCCCCGGACAGGGACTCCACAGATACGCAGTATTTT. It encodes CATSAPDRDSTDTQYF.

This rearrangement joins TRBV7-9 to TRBJ2-1; 13 bases match TRBD2. Losses at the gene ends were 1 base for V and 10 bases for J; bases not matched to a gene: 7. This CDR3 comprises 16 residues. The V gene's germline CDR1 is SEHNR and CDR2 FQNEAQ (reference sequence). The CDR3 DNA reads as TGTGCCAGCAGCTTAGTGGGACTAGCGGGACGTCAAGAGCAGTTCTTC. This codes for CASSLVGLAGRQEQFF.

This clone showed up just once. The V call is TRBV3-1 (or the pseudogene TRBV3-2), the J call TRBJ1-1; no reliable D call. The CDR3 is made up of 14 amino acids. The germline V and J ends were trimmed by 3 bases and 6 bases, with 14 bases remaining between them. The germline V gene has CDR1 LGHDT and CDR2 YNNKEL (reference sequence). The CDR3 DNA reads TGTGCCAGCAGCCAGACGACGGCGGGCGCTGAAGCTTTCTTT. This encodes CASSQTTAGAEAFF.